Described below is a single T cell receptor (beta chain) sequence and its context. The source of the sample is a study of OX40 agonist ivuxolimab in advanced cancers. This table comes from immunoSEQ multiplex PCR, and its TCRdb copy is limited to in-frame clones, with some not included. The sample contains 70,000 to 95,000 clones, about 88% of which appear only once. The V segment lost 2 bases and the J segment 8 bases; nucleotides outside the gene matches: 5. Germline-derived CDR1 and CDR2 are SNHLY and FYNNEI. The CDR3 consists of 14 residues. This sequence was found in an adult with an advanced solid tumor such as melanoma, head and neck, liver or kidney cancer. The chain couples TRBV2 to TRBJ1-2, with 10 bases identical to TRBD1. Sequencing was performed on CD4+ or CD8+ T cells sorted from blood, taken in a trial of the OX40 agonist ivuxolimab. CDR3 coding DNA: TGTGCCAGCAGTGAACCGGGACAGGGGATAGGCTACACCTTC. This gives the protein CASSEPGQGIGYTF.